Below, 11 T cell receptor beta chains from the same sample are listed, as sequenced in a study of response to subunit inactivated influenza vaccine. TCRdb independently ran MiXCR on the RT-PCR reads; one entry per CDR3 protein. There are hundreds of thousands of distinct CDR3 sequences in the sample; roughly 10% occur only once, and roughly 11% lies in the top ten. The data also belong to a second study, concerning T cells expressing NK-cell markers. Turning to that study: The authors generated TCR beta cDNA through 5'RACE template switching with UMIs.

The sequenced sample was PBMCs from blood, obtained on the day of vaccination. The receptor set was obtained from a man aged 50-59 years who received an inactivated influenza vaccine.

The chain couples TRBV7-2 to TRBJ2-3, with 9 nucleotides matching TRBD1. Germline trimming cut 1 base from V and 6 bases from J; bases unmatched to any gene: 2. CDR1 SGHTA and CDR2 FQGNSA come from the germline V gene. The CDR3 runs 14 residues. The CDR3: CASSLDRGLDTQYF. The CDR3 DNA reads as TGTGCCAGCAGCTTAGACAGGGGGCTGGATACGCAGTATTTT.

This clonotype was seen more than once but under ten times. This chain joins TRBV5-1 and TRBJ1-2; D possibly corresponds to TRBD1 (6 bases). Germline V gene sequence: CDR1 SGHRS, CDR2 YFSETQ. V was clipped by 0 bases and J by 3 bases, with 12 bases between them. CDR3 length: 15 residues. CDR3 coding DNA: TGCGCCAGCAGCTTGGAAGCAGGGGCGGACTATGGCTACACCTTC. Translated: CASSLEAGADYGYTF.

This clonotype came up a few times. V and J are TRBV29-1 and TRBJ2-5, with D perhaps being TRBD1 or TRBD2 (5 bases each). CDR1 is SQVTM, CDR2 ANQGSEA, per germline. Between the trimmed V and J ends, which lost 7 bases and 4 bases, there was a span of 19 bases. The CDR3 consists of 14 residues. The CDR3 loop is CSAAPGPMLETQYF. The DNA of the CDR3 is TGCAGCGCCGCTCCGGGGCCCATGTTAGAGACCCAGTACTTC.

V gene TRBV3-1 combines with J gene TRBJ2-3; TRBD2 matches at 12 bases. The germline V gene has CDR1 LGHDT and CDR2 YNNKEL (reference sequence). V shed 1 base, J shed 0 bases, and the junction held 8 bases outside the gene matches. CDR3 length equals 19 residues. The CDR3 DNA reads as TGTGCCAGCAGCCAAGGTTCCGGCCTAGCGGGGGGGAGCACAGATACGCAGTATTTT. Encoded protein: CASSQGSGLAGGSTDTQYF.

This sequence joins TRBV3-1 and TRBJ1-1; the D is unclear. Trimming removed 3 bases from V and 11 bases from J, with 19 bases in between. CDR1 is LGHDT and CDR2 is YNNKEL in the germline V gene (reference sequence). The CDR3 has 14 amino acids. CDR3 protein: CASSQAPGEFGAFF. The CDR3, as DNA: TGTGCCAGCAGCCAGGCCCCCGGGGAATTTGGTGCTTTCTTT.

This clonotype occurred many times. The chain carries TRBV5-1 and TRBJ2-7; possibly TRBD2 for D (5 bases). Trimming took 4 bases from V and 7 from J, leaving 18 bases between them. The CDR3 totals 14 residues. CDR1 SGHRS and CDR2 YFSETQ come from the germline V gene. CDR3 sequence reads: CASSKGEREREQYF. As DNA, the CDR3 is TGCGCCAGCAGCAAAGGTGAGAGGGAGCGGGAGCAGTACTTC.

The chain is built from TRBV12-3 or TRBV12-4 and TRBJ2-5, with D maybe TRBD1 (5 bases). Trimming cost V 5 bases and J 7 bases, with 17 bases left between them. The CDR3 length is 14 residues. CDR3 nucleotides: TGTGCCAGCAGTCCCCCCGGCCAAAGGGGGACCCAGTACTTC. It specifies CASSPPGQRGTQYF.

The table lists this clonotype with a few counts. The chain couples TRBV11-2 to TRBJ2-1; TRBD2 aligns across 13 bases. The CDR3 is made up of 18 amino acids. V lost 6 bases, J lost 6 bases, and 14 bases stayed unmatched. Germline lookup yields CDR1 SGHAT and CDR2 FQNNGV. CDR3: CASSETSGGPVLSNEQFF. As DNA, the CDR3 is TGTGCCAGCAGTGAGACTAGCGGGGGGCCCGTCCTCTCCAATGAGCAGTTCTTC.

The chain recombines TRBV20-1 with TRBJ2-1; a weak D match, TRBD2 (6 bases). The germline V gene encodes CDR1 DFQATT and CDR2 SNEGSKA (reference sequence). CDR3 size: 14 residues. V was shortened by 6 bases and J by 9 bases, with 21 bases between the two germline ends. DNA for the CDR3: TGCAGTGCGATTAGCGGCCCCAGAGGAGGTGAGCAGTTCTTC. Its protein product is CSAISGPRGGEQFF.

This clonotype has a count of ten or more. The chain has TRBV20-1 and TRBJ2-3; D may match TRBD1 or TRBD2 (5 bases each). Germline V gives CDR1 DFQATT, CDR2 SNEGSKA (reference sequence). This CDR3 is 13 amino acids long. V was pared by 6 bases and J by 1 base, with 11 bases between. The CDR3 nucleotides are TGCAGTGCACCCGGGGCGGGCACAGATACGCAGTATTTT. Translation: CSAPGAGTDTQYF.

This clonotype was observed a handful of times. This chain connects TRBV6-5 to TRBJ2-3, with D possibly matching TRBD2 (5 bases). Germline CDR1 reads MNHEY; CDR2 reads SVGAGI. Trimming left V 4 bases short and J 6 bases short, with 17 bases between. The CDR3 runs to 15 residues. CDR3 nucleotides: TGTGCCAGCAGTTTCCTCCGGGGTGTCACTGATACGCAGTATTTT. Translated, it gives CASSFLRGVTDTQYF.